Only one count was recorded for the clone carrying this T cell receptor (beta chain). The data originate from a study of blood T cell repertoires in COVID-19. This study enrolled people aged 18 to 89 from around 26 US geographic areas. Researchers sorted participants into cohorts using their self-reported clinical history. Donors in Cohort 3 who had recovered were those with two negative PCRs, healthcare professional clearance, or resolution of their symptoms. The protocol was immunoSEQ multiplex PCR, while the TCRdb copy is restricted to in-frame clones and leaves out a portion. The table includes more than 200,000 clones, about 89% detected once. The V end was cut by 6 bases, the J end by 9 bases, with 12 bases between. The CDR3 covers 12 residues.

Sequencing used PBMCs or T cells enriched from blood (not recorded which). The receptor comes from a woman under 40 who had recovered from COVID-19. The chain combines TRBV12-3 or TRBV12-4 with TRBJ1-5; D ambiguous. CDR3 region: CASSLISGPQHF. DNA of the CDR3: TGTGCCAGCAGCCTCATCTCGGGGCCCCAGCATTTT.